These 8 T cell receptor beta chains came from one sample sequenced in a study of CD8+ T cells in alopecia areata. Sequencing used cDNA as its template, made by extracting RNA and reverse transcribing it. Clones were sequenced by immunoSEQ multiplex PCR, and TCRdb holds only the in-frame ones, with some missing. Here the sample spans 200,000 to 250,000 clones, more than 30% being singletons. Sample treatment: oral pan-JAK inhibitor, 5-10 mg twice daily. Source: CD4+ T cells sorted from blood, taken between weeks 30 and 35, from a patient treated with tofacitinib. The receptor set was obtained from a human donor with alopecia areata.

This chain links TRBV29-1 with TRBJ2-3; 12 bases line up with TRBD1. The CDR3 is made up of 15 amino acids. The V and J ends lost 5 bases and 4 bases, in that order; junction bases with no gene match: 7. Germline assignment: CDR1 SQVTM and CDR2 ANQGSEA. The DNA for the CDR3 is TGCAGCGTTTTAGCCGGGACAGGGGGCGCAGATACGCAGTATTTT. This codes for CSVLAGTGGADTQYF.

The CDR3 region is CASSYSEGILQETQYF. CDR3 sequence (DNA): TGTGCCAGCAGTTACTCGGAAGGGATTTTACAAGAGACCCAGTACTTC. This chain joins TRBV6-5 and TRBJ2-5; D gene unclear. With 0 bases removed from V and 2 bases from J, the gap between germline ends came to 13 bases. The CDR3 totals 16 residues. Looked up from germline, CDR1 is MNHEY and CDR2 is SVGAGI.

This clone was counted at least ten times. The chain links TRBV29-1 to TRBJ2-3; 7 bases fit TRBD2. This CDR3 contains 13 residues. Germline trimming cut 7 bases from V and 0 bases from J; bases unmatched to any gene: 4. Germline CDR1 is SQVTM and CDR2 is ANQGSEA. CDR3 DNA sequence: TGCAGCGCCCAAGCGGGGAGCACAGATACGCAGTATTTT. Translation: CSAQAGSTDTQYF.

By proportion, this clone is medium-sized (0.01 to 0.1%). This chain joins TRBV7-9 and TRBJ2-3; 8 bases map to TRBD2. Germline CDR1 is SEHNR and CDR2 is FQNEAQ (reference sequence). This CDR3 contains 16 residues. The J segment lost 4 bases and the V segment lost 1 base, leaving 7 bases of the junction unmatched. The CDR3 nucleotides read TGTGCCAGCAGCTTAGGTAGCGGGACCTTCGCAGATACGCAGTATTTT. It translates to CASSLGSGTFADTQYF.

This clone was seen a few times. For the CDR3, the DNA is TGTGCCAGCAGTGACGGACCCCTATCCGCTTTCTTT. Its translation is CASSDGPLSAFF. The chain combines TRBV6-1 with TRBJ1-1; D not resolved. The CDR3 spans 12 residues. V gave up 3 bases and J gave up 11 bases, with 13 bases separating them. The V gene's germline CDR1 is MNHNS and CDR2 SASEGT.

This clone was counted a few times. CDR3 DNA: TGTGCCAGCAGCCTAGCGGGAGCGGAGACCCAGTACTTC. This gives the protein CASSLAGAETQYF. The chain employs TRBV14 and TRBJ2-5; 9 bases match TRBD2. CDR1 SGHDN and CDR2 FVKESK come from the germline V gene. The CDR3 covers 13 residues. V was pared by 4 bases and J by 5 bases, with 2 bases of the junction left unmatched. The full variable domain, with the rest looked up from reference TRBV14 and TRBJ2-5, is EAGVTQFPSHSVIEKGQTVTLRCDPISGHDNLYWYRRVMGKEIKFLLHFVKESKQDESGMPNNRFLAERTGGTYSTLKVQPAELEDSGVYFCASSLAGAETQYFGPGTRLLVL.

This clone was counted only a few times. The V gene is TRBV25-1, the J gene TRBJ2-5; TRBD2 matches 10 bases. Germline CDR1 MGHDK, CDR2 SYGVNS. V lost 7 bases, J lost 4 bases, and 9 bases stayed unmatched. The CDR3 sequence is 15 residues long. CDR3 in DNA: TGTGCCAGCAAGGGGGGCCGACTAGCGGGAGAGACCCAGTACTTC. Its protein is CASKGGRLAGETQYF.

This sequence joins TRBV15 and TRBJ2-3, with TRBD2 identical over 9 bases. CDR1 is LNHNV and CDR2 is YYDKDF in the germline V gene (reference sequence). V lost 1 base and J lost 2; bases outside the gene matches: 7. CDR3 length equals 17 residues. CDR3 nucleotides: TGTGCCACCAGCAGAGTGGGGACTAGCAGATACACAGATACGCAGTATTTT. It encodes CATSRVGTSRYTDTQYF.